This T cell receptor beta chain was captured in a study of CD8+ T cells in alopecia areata. The treatment was: oral pan-JAK inhibitor, 5-10 mg twice daily. The sorting of PBMCs gave CD4+ and CD8+ T cells. The CDR3 sequence is 13 residues long. CDR1 is LGHNA and CDR2 is YNFKEQ in the germline V gene. The germline V and J ends were trimmed by 9 bases and 2 bases, with 10 bases remaining between them. Reverse transcription of extracted RNA yielded cDNA, which provided the sequencing template. Profiled with immunoSEQ multiplex PCR; TCRdb holds only in-frame clones, not every one. The sample carries some 200,000 clones, roughly 61% recorded once.

The source of this sequence is a human donor with alopecia areata. The V and J genes are TRBV4-2 and TRBJ2-2; D unclear. The source material was CD8+ T cells sorted from blood, sampled at week 24, from a patient treated with tofacitinib. The CDR3 spells CASRGYNTGELFF. CDR3 DNA: TGTGCCAGTCGAGGTTATAACACCGGGGAGCTGTTTTTT.